The next 8 T cell receptor beta chains were all read from a single sample in a study of T cells in localized non-small cell lung cancer. Repertoires were generated with immunoSEQ multiplex PCR, while TCRdb's copy carries only in-frame clones and drops some. The table records tens of thousands of clones, under 90% of them present only once. The sequenced sample was PBMCs, obtained before any cancer treatment. Source of these receptors: a woman aged 40-75 years with stage II squamous cell lung carcinoma.

This sequence joins TRBV4-2 and TRBJ1-1; a weak D match, TRBD1 (5 bases). Trimming stripped 1 base from V and 6 bases from J, with 18 bases between. The CDR3 is 16 amino acids. Per the germline V gene, CDR1 is LGHNA and CDR2 is YNFKEQ. The CDR3 nucleotides read TGTGCCAGCAGCCAAGGATCACAGATCGGGGGATCTGAAGCTTTCTTT. Encoded protein: CASSQGSQIGGSEAFF.

The V gene is TRBV29-1, the J gene TRBJ2-7; the D gene could be TRBD1 or TRBD2 (5 bases each). The CDR3 totals 12 residues. V lost 4 bases, J lost 3 bases, and 10 bases lay in between. The germline CDR1 and CDR2 sequences are SQVTM and ANQGSEA. CDR3 in DNA: TGCAGCGTTGGGGACGGGGTCTACGAGCAGTACTTC. Encoded protein: CSVGDGVYEQYF.

The table lists this clone with a count of one. This chain links TRBV19 with TRBJ2-7, with a tentative D call TRBD2 (6 bases). The CDR3 is 15 amino acids. Per germline, CDR1 LNHDA and CDR2 SQIVND (reference sequence). Trimming left V 4 bases short and J 4 bases short, with 17 bases between. CDR3 in amino acids: CASSTGTLTPYEQYF. CDR3 coding DNA: TGTGCCAGTAGTACCGGGACTCTTACTCCATACGAGCAGTACTTC.

In this sample, this clone turned up once. The CDR3, as DNA: TGTGCCAGCAGCCCAGGCGGATCAGCCGAGACCCAGTACTTC. Residues: CASSPGGSAETQYF. The rearrangement links TRBV7-9 to TRBJ2-5; D unclear. The CDR3 is made up of 14 amino acids. The V gene lost 5 bases and the J gene lost 5 bases, with 15 bases spanning the gap. Germline V gene data show CDR1 as SEHNR and CDR2 as FQNEAQ (reference sequence).

This clone came up once. J is TRBJ1-1 and V is TRBV18; D call uncertain. V gave up 6 bases and J gave up 1 base, with 9 bases separating them. The CDR3 loop spans 13 amino acids. Germline CDR1 is KGHSH and CDR2 is LQKENI. DNA for the CDR3: TGTGCCAGCTCGCCTGAACAGAACACTGAAGCTTTCTTT. This encodes CASSPEQNTEAFF.

This sequence joins TRBV18 and TRBJ2-3; no firm D call. With 3 bases removed from V and 3 bases from J, the gap between germline ends came to 7 bases. The CDR3 length is 13 residues. The germline CDR1 and CDR2 sequences are KGHSH and LQKENI. The CDR3 region has the DNA TGTGCCAGCTCACCTCCTGGGACAGATACGCAGTATTTT. It encodes CASSPPGTDTQYF.

The gene calls are TRBV7-9 and TRBJ2-1; D call uncertain. From germline, CDR1 is SEHNR and CDR2 FQNEAQ (reference sequence). The CDR3 is 17 amino acids. The V gene lost 5 bases and the J gene lost 0 bases, with 17 bases spanning the gap. Here the CDR3 DNA reads TGTGCCAGCAGCCCCCCCTGGCGGCTTACCTCCTACAATGAGCAGTTCTTC. This encodes CASSPPWRLTSYNEQFF.

This rearrangement joins TRBV7-2 to TRBJ2-3; D call uncertain. Trimming cost V 5 bases and J 1 base, with 4 bases left between them. Germline values: CDR1 SGHTA, CDR2 FQGNSA. The CDR3 runs to 12 residues. The CDR3 DNA reads TGTGCCAGCAGCCTACGCACAGATACGCAGTATTTT. This translates into CASSLRTDTQYF.